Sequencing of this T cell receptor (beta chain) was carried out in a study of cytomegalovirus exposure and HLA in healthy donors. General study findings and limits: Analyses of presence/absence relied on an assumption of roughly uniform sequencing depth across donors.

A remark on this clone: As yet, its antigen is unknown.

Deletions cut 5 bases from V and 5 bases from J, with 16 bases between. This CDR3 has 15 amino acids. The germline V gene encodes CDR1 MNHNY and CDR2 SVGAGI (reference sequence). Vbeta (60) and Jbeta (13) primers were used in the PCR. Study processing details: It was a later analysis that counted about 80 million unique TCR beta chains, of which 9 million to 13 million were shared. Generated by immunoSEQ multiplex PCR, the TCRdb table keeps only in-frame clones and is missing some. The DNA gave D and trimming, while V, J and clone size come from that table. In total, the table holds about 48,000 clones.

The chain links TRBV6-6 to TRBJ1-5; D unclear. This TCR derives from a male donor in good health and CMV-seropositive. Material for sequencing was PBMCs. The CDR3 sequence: CASSDPQRVDQPQHF. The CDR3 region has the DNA TGTGCCAGCAGTGACCCCCAGAGGGTAGATCAGCCCCAGCATTTT.